One and the same sample provided the 7 T cell receptor beta chains below, sequenced in a study of CD8 T cells in ankylosing spondylitis. Study results and limitations: A TCR beta motif of seven or eight highly homologous variants appeared characteristic of ankylosing spondylitis blood.

TCRdb reprocessed the 5' RACE reads via MiXCR and lists one record per CDR3 protein. Here the sample spans hundreds of thousands of distinct CDR3 sequences, approximately 17% being singletons. Their recognized antigens are unknown. Sequenced sample: blood, either unsorted or a sorted T cell fraction (not recorded which). These receptors were obtained from a male donor with ankylosing spondylitis.

This clonotype appeared a few times. The gene calls are TRBV5-5 and TRBJ1-4; no firm D call. The germline CDR1 and CDR2 sequences are SGHKS and YYEKEE (reference sequence). V was cut by 5 bases and J by 5 bases, with 7 bases left in between. CDR3 length: 12 amino acids. CDR3 nucleotides: TGTGCCAGCAGTTCAGAGAATGAAAAACTGTTTTTT. Protein product: CASSSENEKLFF.

This clonotype was found a few times. The chain carries TRBV20-1 and TRBJ2-1, with a weak D call TRBD2 (6 bases). Per germline, CDR1 DFQATT and CDR2 SNEGSKA (reference sequence). The CDR3 extends over 12 amino acids. Trimming removed 3 bases from V and 7 bases from J, with 10 bases in between. This CDR3 reads CSASGSGNEQFF. For the CDR3, the DNA is TGCAGTGCTAGCGGGAGTGGAAATGAGCAGTTCTTC.

Written as DNA, the CDR3 is TGTGCCAGCAGCTTAGAGGGGGTCTCCTACGAGCAGTACTTC. It specifies CASSLEGVSYEQYF. The chain employs TRBV11-2 and TRBJ2-7, with D perhaps being TRBD1 or TRBD2 (5 bases each). The CDR3 contains 14 residues. Per the germline V gene, CDR1 is SGHAT and CDR2 is FQNNGV. Trimming shortened V by 0 bases and J by 0 bases, and 6 bases separated the two germline ends.

The J gene is TRBJ1-1, the V gene TRBV21-1. TRBV21-1 is designated a pseudogene. The CDR3 runs to 16 residues. CDR3 protein: CASSKDKGGRNTEAFF. As DNA, the CDR3 is TGTGCCAGCAGCAAAGACAAGGGTGGGCGGAACACTGAAGCTTTCTTT.

The rearrangement joins TRBV7-9 to TRBJ2-1; D may be TRBD2 (6 bases). V was pared by 8 bases and J by 1 base, with 15 bases between. Germline V gene sequence: CDR1 SEHNR, CDR2 FQNEAQ (reference sequence). The CDR3 has 15 amino acids. The CDR3 bases are TGTGCCAGCCTTGGAGGCGGGGTTTCCTACAATGAGCAGTTCTTC. It codes for CASLGGGVSYNEQFF. Looking up the rest from reference TRBV7-9 and TRBJ2-1 gives the full variable domain: DTGVSQNPRHKITKRGQNVTFRCDPISEHNRLYWYRQTLGQGPEFLTYFQNEAQLEKSRLLSDRFSAERPKGSFSTLEIQRTEQGDSAMYLCASLGGGVSYNEQFFGPGTRLTVL.

The chain recombines TRBV5-1 with TRBJ1-5, with D tentatively TRBD1 (5 bases). Deletions cut 4 bases from V and 3 bases from J, with 17 bases between. Per the germline V gene, CDR1 is SGHRS and CDR2 is YFSETQ. The CDR3 totals 16 residues. Written as DNA, the CDR3 is TGCGCCAGCAGCGAGGGGAGTGTGACAAACAATCAGCCCCAGCATTTT. It encodes CASSEGSVTNNQPQHF.

The chain links TRBV7-3 to TRBJ1-6, with a tentative D call TRBD1 (5 bases). Germline V lookup: CDR1 SGHTA, CDR2 FQGTGA. The germline V and J ends were trimmed by 3 bases and 10 bases, with 13 bases remaining between them. CDR3 size: 14 residues. CDR3 amino acids: CASSLGGGYSPLHF. As DNA, the CDR3 is TGTGCCAGCAGCTTGGGGGGGGGATACTCACCCCTCCACTTT. The full variable domain, rest sourced from reference TRBV7-3 and TRBJ1-6, is GAGVSQTPSNKVTEKGKYVELRCDPISGHTALYWYRQSLGQGPEFLIYFQGTGAADDSGLPNDRFFAVRPEGSVSTLKIQRTERGDSAVYLCASSLGGGYSPLHFGNGTRLTVT.